Listed below are T cell receptor beta chains from one sample, sequenced in a study of blood T cell repertoires in COVID-19. Method: immunoSEQ multiplex PCR; TCRdb's copy keeps in-frame clones and lacks some. The repertoire holds 100,000 to 150,000 clones, with around four fifths as singletons. Sample: peripheral blood. The receptor source for this set is a human donor in a cohort sampled during active COVID-19. Both conserved end residues are part of each CDR3. The order of the fields is CDR3 protein, CDR3 DNA, J gene, clone size, D gene, V gene. The D gene is left open where the match is weak. Clone size, where shown, is once, few, many, or a class for clones that have expanded.

CDR3 protein: CASGSGLAGVADTQYF
CDR3 DNA: TGTGCTAGTGGAAGCGGACTAGCAGGGGTGGCAGATACGCAGTATTTT
J gene: TRBJ2-3
clone size: once
D gene: TRBD2
V gene: TRBV12-5

CDR3 protein: CASSPRLAGGPGDTQYF
CDR3 DNA: TGTGCCAGCAGCCCTAGACTAGCGGGGGGCCCGGGGGATACGCAGTATTTT
J gene: TRBJ2-3
clone size: -
D gene: TRBD2
V gene: TRBV7-8

CDR3 protein: CASRAGLNTGELFF
CDR3 DNA: TGTGCCAGCAGAGCAGGATTGAACACCGGGGAGCTGTTTTTT
J gene: TRBJ2-2
clone size: -
D gene: -
V gene: TRBV6-5

CDR3 protein: CASSSTPGGGNTEAFF
CDR3 DNA: TGTGCCAGCAGTTCCACCCCAGGAGGGGGCAACACTGAAGCTTTCTTT
J gene: TRBJ1-1
clone size: -
D gene: TRBD1
V gene: TRBV28

CDR3 protein: CASSPGDRGPYEQYF
CDR3 DNA: TGTGCCAGCTCCCCAGGGGACAGGGGACCCTACGAGCAGTACTTC
J gene: TRBJ2-7
clone size: few
D gene: TRBD1
V gene: TRBV18

CDR3 protein: CASSPRTGDKGGYTF
CDR3 DNA: TGTGCCAGCAGTCCTAGGACAGGGGATAAGGGCGGCTACACCTTC
J gene: TRBJ1-2
clone size: many
D gene: TRBD1
V gene: TRBV2

CDR3 protein: CASSHLNPSLSGSSYEQYF
CDR3 DNA: TGTGCCAGCAGCCACCTTAACCCCTCTTTATCGGGGAGCAGCTACGAGCAGTACTTC
J gene: TRBJ2-7
clone size: -
D gene: -
V gene: TRBV14

CDR3 protein: CASSSTRDSKQFF
CDR3 DNA: TGTGCCAGCAGCTCAACCCGGGACAGCAAGCAGTTCTTC
J gene: TRBJ2-1
clone size: once
D gene: TRBD1
V gene: TRBV3-1/TRBV3-2

CDR3 protein: CASSQGQGRQFF
CDR3 DNA: TGTGCCAGCAGCCAAGGACAGGGGAGGCAGTTCTTC
J gene: TRBJ2-1
clone size: -
D gene: TRBD1
V gene: TRBV3-1/TRBV3-2

CDR3 protein: CASSTNPSGLYGYTF
CDR3 DNA: TGCGCCAGCAGCACCAACCCTTCAGGGCTATATGGCTACACCTTC
J gene: TRBJ1-2
clone size: -
D gene: -
V gene: TRBV5-1

CDR3 protein: CASSLTGGATEAFF
CDR3 DNA: TGTGCCAGCAGCTTGACAGGGGGCGCCACTGAAGCTTTCTTT
J gene: TRBJ1-1
clone size: -
D gene: TRBD1
V gene: TRBV7-2

CDR3 protein: CASSPPGATNEKLFF
CDR3 DNA: TGTGCCAGCAGTCCTCCGGGTGCAACTAATGAAAAACTGTTTTTT
J gene: TRBJ1-4
clone size: once
D gene: -
V gene: TRBV27

CDR3 protein: CASGSVGQGKNEQFF
CDR3 DNA: TGTGCCAGCGGCTCTGTGGGACAGGGGAAAAATGAGCAGTTCTTC
J gene: TRBJ2-1
clone size: -
D gene: TRBD1
V gene: TRBV28

CDR3 protein: CASSSGLAQETQYF
CDR3 DNA: TGTGCCAGCAGCTCCGGACTAGCGCAAGAGACCCAGTACTTC
J gene: TRBJ2-5
clone size: -
D gene: TRBD2
V gene: TRBV7-9

CDR3 protein: CASSLSGGRTEAFF
CDR3 DNA: TGTGCCAGCAGCTTATCCGGGGGTCGGACTGAAGCTTTCTTT
J gene: TRBJ1-1
clone size: -
D gene: -
V gene: TRBV7-2

CDR3 protein: CASSRRTSGREAEQYF
CDR3 DNA: TGTGCCAGCAGCCGCCGGACTAGCGGGAGAGAAGCCGAGCAGTACTTC
J gene: TRBJ2-7
clone size: -
D gene: TRBD2
V gene: TRBV3-1/TRBV3-2

CDR3 protein: CASSLANTGGYTF
CDR3 DNA: TGTGCCAGCAGCTTAGCGAATACGGGGGGCTACACCTTC
J gene: TRBJ1-2
clone size: -
D gene: -
V gene: TRBV7-2

CDR3 protein: CAPREHLSSYEQYF
CDR3 DNA: TGTGCCCCGAGGGAGCACCTGAGCTCCTACGAGCAGTACTTC
J gene: TRBJ2-7
clone size: -
D gene: -
V gene: TRBV28

CDR3 protein: CASSYSPGGGSPLHF
CDR3 DNA: TGTGCCAGCAGTTACTCTCCAGGGGGCGGATCACCCCTCCACTTT
J gene: TRBJ1-6
clone size: -
D gene: TRBD1
V gene: TRBV6-5

CDR3 protein: CASSEAIEYAGWEGETQYF
CDR3 DNA: TGTGCCAGCAGTGAAGCAATTGAATACGCGGGCTGGGAAGGGGAGACCCAGTACTTC
J gene: TRBJ2-5
clone size: -
D gene: -
V gene: TRBV6-1

CDR3 protein: CASSSLGQSQETQYF
CDR3 DNA: TGTGCCAGCAGTTCCCTTGGACAGTCACAAGAGACCCAGTACTTC
J gene: TRBJ2-5
clone size: -
D gene: -
V gene: TRBV27

CDR3 protein: CASSPNLGNTEAFF
CDR3 DNA: TGTGCCAGCTCACCAAACCTAGGGAACACTGAAGCTTTCTTT
J gene: TRBJ1-1
clone size: once
D gene: -
V gene: TRBV18

CDR3 protein: CASSYDRGRAEAFF
CDR3 DNA: TGTGCCAGCAGTTACGACAGGGGGCGAGCTGAAGCTTTCTTT
J gene: TRBJ1-1
clone size: -
D gene: TRBD1
V gene: TRBV6-6

CDR3 protein: CASSHRDRETQYF
CDR3 DNA: TGTGCCAGCAGTCACCGGGACAGAGAGACCCAGTACTTC
J gene: TRBJ2-5
clone size: once
D gene: TRBD1
V gene: TRBV12-3/TRBV12-4

CDR3 protein: CASSPFSSSGSSTDTQYF
CDR3 DNA: TGTGCCAGCAGCCCTTTTTCTTCTAGCGGGAGTAGCACAGATACGCAGTATTTT
J gene: TRBJ2-3
clone size: -
D gene: TRBD2
V gene: TRBV11-2

CDR3 protein: CASRARDSFSDTQYF
CDR3 DNA: TGTGCCAGCAGGGCACGGGACTCCTTTTCAGATACGCAGTATTTT
J gene: TRBJ2-3
clone size: -
D gene: -
V gene: TRBV28

CDR3 protein: CASSPGVAESTDTQYF
CDR3 DNA: TGTGCCAGCAGCCCGGGGGTAGCGGAAAGCACAGATACGCAGTATTTT
J gene: TRBJ2-3
clone size: -
D gene: -
V gene: TRBV7-9

CDR3 protein: CASSLSTGTGVHEQYF
CDR3 DNA: TGTGCCAGCAGCTTGTCCACCGGGACAGGGGTTCACGAGCAGTACTTC
J gene: TRBJ2-7
clone size: -
D gene: TRBD1
V gene: TRBV5-4

CDR3 protein: CASSPTGGWYGYTF
CDR3 DNA: TGTGCCAGCAGCCCGACAGGGGGCTGGTATGGCTACACCTTC
J gene: TRBJ1-2
clone size: -
D gene: TRBD1
V gene: TRBV7-2

CDR3 protein: CASSLGRRGLNYGYTF
CDR3 DNA: TGTGCCAGCAGCTTGGGTAGGCGGGGGCTTAACTATGGCTACACCTTC
J gene: TRBJ1-2
clone size: once
D gene: -
V gene: TRBV5-8

CDR3 protein: CASSFARQETQYF
CDR3 DNA: TGTGCCAGCAGCTTTGCCAGACAAGAGACCCAGTACTTC
J gene: TRBJ2-5
clone size: -
D gene: -
V gene: TRBV7-2

CDR3 protein: CACRAGVVNEAFF
CDR3 DNA: TGTGCCTGTCGAGCAGGGGTGGTGAATGAAGCTTTCTTT
J gene: TRBJ1-1
clone size: few
D gene: -
V gene: TRBV30

CDR3 protein: CASSPVDTIYF
CDR3 DNA: TGTGCCAGCAGTCCGGTGGACACCATATATTTT
J gene: TRBJ1-3
clone size: few
D gene: -
V gene: TRBV12-3/TRBV12-4

CDR3 protein: CASSGPGLAGGYNEQFF
CDR3 DNA: TGTGCCAGCAGCGGTCCGGGACTAGCGGGAGGATACAATGAGCAGTTCTTC
J gene: TRBJ2-1
clone size: -
D gene: TRBD2
V gene: TRBV9

CDR3 protein: CASSSISQGRYEQYF
CDR3 DNA: TGTGCCAGCAGCTCAATCTCCCAGGGAAGGTACGAGCAGTACTTC
J gene: TRBJ2-7
clone size: few
D gene: -
V gene: TRBV11-2

CDR3 protein: CAWSVLLAGGPISEQYF
CDR3 DNA: TGTGCCTGGAGTGTACTACTAGCGGGAGGGCCTATTAGCGAGCAGTACTTC
J gene: TRBJ2-7
clone size: few
D gene: TRBD2
V gene: TRBV30

CDR3 protein: CASSRQRGTEAFF
CDR3 DNA: TGTGCCAGCAGCCGACAAAGGGGAACTGAAGCTTTCTTT
J gene: TRBJ1-1
clone size: -
D gene: -
V gene: TRBV14

CDR3 protein: CATSESGQAPHEQYF
CDR3 DNA: TGTGCCACCAGTGAGTCCGGACAGGCACCCCACGAGCAGTACTTC
J gene: TRBJ2-7
clone size: few
D gene: TRBD1
V gene: TRBV24-1

CDR3 protein: CASSYRVSSTDTQYF
CDR3 DNA: TGTGCCAGCAGCTACAGGGTTTCTAGCACAGATACGCAGTATTTT
J gene: TRBJ2-3
clone size: -
D gene: -
V gene: TRBV7-2

CDR3 protein: CASSQHQETQYF
CDR3 DNA: TGTGCCAGCAGCCAACATCAAGAGACCCAGTACTTC
J gene: TRBJ2-5
clone size: -
D gene: -
V gene: TRBV3-1/TRBV3-2

CDR3 protein: CASSYRSGQGVLNTEAFF
CDR3 DNA: TGTGCCAGCAGTTATCGTTCGGGTCAGGGGGTCCTGAACACTGAAGCTTTCTTT
J gene: TRBJ1-1
clone size: few
D gene: TRBD1
V gene: TRBV6-2/TRBV6-3